Following are 9 T cell receptor beta chains from one sample sequenced in a study of somatic mutations in cytotoxic T cells in rheumatoid arthritis. Libraries were prepared by immunoSEQ multiplex PCR; TCRdb keeps only in-frame clonotypes and omits some of them. In the table there are over 15,000 clones, approximately 80% of which are singletons. Sequencing was carried out using CD8+ T cells sorted from blood. The receptors come from an adult with rheumatoid arthritis.

In nucleotides, the CDR3 is TGTGCCAGCAGCTTAGCAGGGGAAGCTTTCTTT. This translates into CASSLAGEAFF. The rearrangement uses TRBV7-9 and TRBJ1-1; no definite D call. This CDR3 is built from 11 residues. With 0 bases removed from V and 8 bases from J, the gap between germline ends came to 4 bases. Germline V gene sequence: CDR1 SEHNR, CDR2 FQNEAQ (reference sequence).

The chain's CDR3 is CASSVGEWSYGYTF. In nucleotides, the CDR3 is TGTGCCAGCAGTGTAGGGGAATGGAGCTATGGCTACACCTTC. The rearrangement uses TRBV25-1 and TRBJ1-2, with D tentatively TRBD1 (5 bases). The V end was cut by 4 bases, the J end by 4 bases, with 13 bases between. Germline-derived CDR1 and CDR2 are MGHDK and SYGVNS. CDR3 length equals 14 residues.

The gene calls are TRBV5-4 and TRBJ1-1; D perhaps matches TRBD1 (5 bases). Germline lookup yields CDR1 SGHNT and CDR2 YYREEE (reference sequence). V shed 3 bases and J shed 4 bases, with 19 bases lying between them. The length of the CDR3 is 16 residues. CDR3 residues: CASSSGFGRGGTEAFF. CDR3 bases: TGTGCCAGCAGCTCGGGGTTCGGGCGCGGGGGCACTGAAGCTTTCTTT.

The rearrangement joins TRBV6-5 to TRBJ1-1, with D perhaps matching TRBD1 (5 bases). Trimming took off 0 bases at V and 6 bases at J, with 14 bases between the two ends. The germline V gene has CDR1 MNHEY and CDR2 SVGAGI. The CDR3 length is 15 residues. In DNA, the CDR3 is TGTGCCAGCAGTTACTCGGTCGGGGGGAGCGCTGAAGCTTTCTTT. It specifies CASSYSVGGSAEAFF.

V usage is TRBV5-6 and J usage is TRBJ1-1; 9 bases are a match to TRBD1. Trimming took 0 bases from V and 6 from J; bases not matched to a gene: 9. This CDR3 has 16 amino acids. Germline CDR1 is SGHDT and CDR2 is YYEEEE. CDR3 residues: CASSLAGTGLGPEAFF. CDR3 DNA: TGTGCCAGCAGCTTGGCCGGGACAGGGCTGGGGCCTGAAGCTTTCTTT.

The chain employs TRBV6-5 and TRBJ2-4; D possibly corresponds to TRBD1 (6 bases). There are 12 residues in the CDR3. CDR1 MNHEY and CDR2 SVGAGI come from the germline V gene. V was trimmed by 4 bases and J by 14 bases, leaving 15 bases between them. The CDR3 sequence: CASSSNRVDEYF. For the CDR3, the DNA is TGTGCCAGCAGTTCAAACAGGGTTGACGAGTACTTC.

The chain uses TRBV5-1 and TRBJ2-1; D is uncertain. The germline V and J ends were trimmed by 2 bases and 1 base, with 4 bases remaining between them. Germline CDR1 SGHRS, CDR2 YFSETQ. The CDR3 runs to 13 residues. CDR3 DNA sequence: TGCGCCAGCAGCTTACGGTCCTACAATGAGCAGTTCTTC. Protein: CASSLRSYNEQFF.

This rearrangement joins TRBV6-5 to TRBJ2-5, with D maybe TRBD2 (6 bases). Germline V lookup: CDR1 MNHEY, CDR2 SVGAGI. The CDR3 length is 14 residues. The germline V and J ends were trimmed by 3 bases and 4 bases, with 12 bases remaining between them. CDR3 DNA: TGTGCCAGCAGTTATTATCAGGGAGGAGAGACCCAGTACTTC. Its protein is CASSYYQGGETQYF.

The chain links TRBV18 to TRBJ2-7; possibly TRBD1 for D (5 bases). The CDR3 is 11 amino acids. The V end lost 8 bases, the J end lost 3 bases, and 8 bases lay between the germline ends. Germline CDR1 is KGHSH and CDR2 is LQKENI. Here the CDR3 DNA reads TGTGCCAGCCAGGGTGACTACGAGCAGTACTTC. It translates to CASQGDYEQYF.